This TCR beta chain originates from a study of long-term antiretroviral therapy in people with HIV. Study background: There is a gap of about a decade between the earliest samples and the later 2015 immediate-ART recommendation.

Study findings and constraints: Transplant donor controls retained higher diversity, though diversity increased after ART. The clones with expansion before ART were dominant in the repertoire at all time points.

V lost 4 bases and J 10 bases, leaving 20 bases between the germline ends. CDR1 and CDR2 from the germline V gene are SGDLS and YYNGEE. The length of the CDR3 is 14 residues. On this clone: Antigen specificity is unknown.

Version v3.0 of the immunoSEQ assay was performed at survey level. Sequencing was directed toward 40,000-50,000 T-cell genomes in each sample. The data were produced by immunoSEQ multiplex PCR, yet TCRdb's version contains in-frame clones alone and is incomplete. The table records about 21,000 clones, about four fifths of them present only once. This specimen was unsorted PBMCs, taken at the start of antiretroviral therapy. This receptor was taken from a man aged 45-65 years with HIV. The rearrangement joins TRBV9 to TRBJ1-2; perhaps TRBD1 as D (5 bases). The CDR3: CASSHRDGEFVYTF. CDR3 in DNA: TGTGCCAGCAGCCACCGGGACGGGGAATTTGTCTACACCTTC.